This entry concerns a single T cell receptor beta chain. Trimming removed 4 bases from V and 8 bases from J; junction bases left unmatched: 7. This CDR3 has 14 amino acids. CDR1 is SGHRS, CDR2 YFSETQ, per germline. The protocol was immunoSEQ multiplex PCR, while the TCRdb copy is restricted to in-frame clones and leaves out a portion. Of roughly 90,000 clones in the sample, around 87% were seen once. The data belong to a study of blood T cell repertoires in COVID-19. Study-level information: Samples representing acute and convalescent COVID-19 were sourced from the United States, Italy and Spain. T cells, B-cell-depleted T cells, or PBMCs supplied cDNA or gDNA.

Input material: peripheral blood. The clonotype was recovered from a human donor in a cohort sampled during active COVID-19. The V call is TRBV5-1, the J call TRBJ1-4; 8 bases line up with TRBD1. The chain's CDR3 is CASSNGQGGEKLFF. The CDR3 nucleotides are TGCGCCAGCAGCAACGGACAGGGAGGGGAAAAACTGTTTTTT.